This is a list of T cell receptor beta chains from one sample in a study of regulatory T cells in long-lasting Graves disease. TCRdb passed the multiplex PCR reads through MiXCR, listing each CDR3 protein once. The sample includes 450,000 or so distinct CDR3 sequences, 20% to 25% of them seen just once. Sequences were derived from peripheral blood mononuclear cells (PBMCs), sampled when the disease was refractory, from a patient treated with antithyroid drugs. These receptors all come from a female donor with Graves disease. Both conserved end residues are part of each CDR3. Each record gives: D gene, V gene, clone size, J gene, CDR3 DNA, CDR3 protein. D genes are given only for firm matches. Clone size is given for some rows only: seen once, a few or many times, or a class if the clone is expanded.

.,TRBV2,many,TRBJ2-5,TGTGCCAGCACTAGGACGAACGCCCAAGAGACCCAGTACTTC,CASTRTNAQETQYF
.,TRBV12-5,many,TRBJ1-4,TGTGCTAGTGGCAATACTCCCGGAAGCCTTAGATGGACTAATGAAAAACTGTTTTTT,CASGNTPGSLRWTNEKLFF
.,TRBV29-1,.,TRBJ2-6,TGCAGCGTTGAATTGTGGGGCAGTAGCTCTGGGGCCAACGTCCTGACTTTC,CSVELWGSSSGANVLTF
.,TRBV19,few,TRBJ1-5,TGTGCCAGTAGTATGGGCGGGTATAGCAATCAGCCCCAGCATTTT,CASSMGGYSNQPQHF
.,TRBV30,.,TRBJ2-2,TGTGCCTGGGCGCGCGGAGAGGGGGCCGGGGAGCTGTTTTTT,CAWARGEGAGELFF
TRBD1,TRBV6-1,many,TRBJ1-2,TGTGCCAGCAGTGGCGTCCGGGACAGCCCTCATGGCTACACCTTC,CASSGVRDSPHGYTF
TRBD1,TRBV7-9,few,TRBJ1-1,TGTGCCAGCAGCCTACGACAGGGTAGGGACACTGAAGCTTTCTTT,CASSLRQGRDTEAFF
.,TRBV11-2,many,TRBJ1-1,TGTGCCAGCAGCGTCAGGTTGAACACTGAAGCTTTCTTT,CASSVRLNTEAFF
TRBD1,TRBV28,few,TRBJ1-2,TGTGCCAGCAGCGGGGGGGGAGGGGGCGACTATGGCTACACCTTC,CASSGGGGGDYGYTF
.,TRBV7-9,.,TRBJ1-1,TGTGCCAGCGGCTGGGGAGAAACTGAAGCTTTCTTT,CASGWGETEAFF
.,TRBV4-3,few,TRBJ2-5,TGCGCCAGCAGCCAACTAGTCCGGGAGACCCAGTACTTC,CASSQLVRETQYF
.,TRBV6-2/TRBV6-3,many,TRBJ2-5,TGTGCCAGCAGTTACGACGCAATAGGAGGGGAGACCCAGTACTTC,CASSYDAIGGETQYF
.,TRBV12-3/TRBV12-4,many,TRBJ1-2,TGTGCCAGCAGTCCCGGGACGGCCGTCGATGGCTACACCTTC,CASSPGTAVDGYTF
.,TRBV12-3/TRBV12-4,once,TRBJ2-2,TGTGCCAGCGGCAGACAGGTTATAAACACCGGGGAGCTGTTTTTT,CASGRQVINTGELFF